The sequence of this T cell receptor beta chain was determined in a study of cytomegalovirus exposure and HLA in healthy donors. Whole-study findings and limits: The only immune exposure information that was available was CMV serostatus. Most of the CMV-associated TCR beta chains (in a later analysis) appeared to be HLA-restricted.

60 Vbeta and 13 Jbeta primers were used in PCR. Source study methods: As a later analysis found, there were 80 million to 90 million unique TCR beta chains, of which roughly 11 million were shared. The table came from immunoSEQ multiplex PCR; TCRdb's copy has only in-frame clones and leaves some out. V and J calls and clone size are as listed in that table; D and trimming were resolved from the DNA. The table shows about 150,000 clones, with 70% to 80% occurring only once. This clone showed up just once. What it recognizes is unknown. Germline-derived CDR1 and CDR2 are MNHEY and SMNVEV (reference sequence). The CDR3 covers 15 residues. V trimming: 8 bases; J trimming: 3 bases; junction bases outside the gene matches: 12. All donors participated as healthy donors of bone marrow.

The sequencing sample was made of PBMCs. The V gene is TRBV27, the J gene TRBJ2-7; TRBD1 matches at 8 bases. The sequence was obtained from a man aged 30 to 39 in good health and CMV-seronegative. The CDR3 spells CASAPFGQGLYEQYF. For the CDR3, the DNA is TGTGCCAGCGCACCGTTCGGACAGGGACTCTACGAGCAGTACTTC.